This TCR beta chain was identified during a study of T cell changes during pregnancy in multiple sclerosis. The repertoire was sequenced with immunoSEQ multiplex PCR; TCRdb's copy has only in-frame clones and lacks some. The data hold tens of thousands of clones, with around 90% observed a single time. V shed 3 bases, J shed 4 bases, and the junction held 2 bases outside the gene matches. Germline CDR1 reads LNHDA; CDR2 reads SQIVND (reference sequence). The CDR3 is made up of 14 amino acids. The TCR originated in a female donor with multiple sclerosis, enrolled in a pregnancy study. The chain couples TRBV19 to TRBJ2-7, with 11 bases lining up with TRBD1. Sequenced here: CD8+ T cells from peripheral blood mononuclear cells, sampled in the first trimester of pregnancy. The CDR3 here is CASSIGTGGYEQYF. For the CDR3, the DNA is TGTGCCAGTAGTATCGGGACAGGGGGATACGAGCAGTACTTC.